The 20 T cell receptor beta chains presented below share a single source sample, sequenced in a study of T cells in narcolepsy. This table comes from immunoSEQ multiplex PCR, and its TCRdb copy is limited to in-frame clones, with some not included. Of about 32,000 clones in the sample, over 70% were seen once. Sequencing was done on a sample of memory (CD45RA-) CD4+ T cells from blood. These TCRs come from a human donor in good health.

V usage is TRBV7-9 and J usage is TRBJ2-1; no clear D. Germline CDR1 reads SEHNR; CDR2 reads FQNEAQ (reference sequence). The CDR3 has 12 residues. Trimming shortened V by 5 bases and J by 10 bases, and 12 bases separated the two germline ends. The CDR3 nucleotides read TGTGCCAGCAGCCCGACGACCCGCGAGCAGTTCTTC. Its protein is CASSPTTREQFF.

This clone was observed a single time. This chain links TRBV15 with TRBJ2-1; possible D gene TRBD2, 6 bases. V lost 3 bases and J lost 8, with 14 bases in between. CDR3 size: 14 residues. In germline, CDR1 is LNHNV, CDR2 YYDKDF (reference sequence). CDR3: CATSRGGNGHEQFF. The CDR3 DNA reads as TGTGCCACCAGCAGGGGCGGGAACGGCCATGAGCAGTTCTTC.

The rearrangement joins TRBV15 to TRBJ2-2; D gene unclear. The CDR3 is made up of 15 amino acids. Between the trimmed V and J ends, which lost 0 bases and 6 bases, there was a span of 11 bases. Germline V gene sequence: CDR1 LNHNV, CDR2 YYDKDF (reference sequence). CDR3 in DNA: TGTGCCACCAGCAGAGATAAGGTTATAGCCGGGGAGCTGTTTTTT. Protein product: CATSRDKVIAGELFF.

J is TRBJ2-7 and V is TRBV6-1, with a tentative D call TRBD1 (5 bases). This CDR3 comprises 13 residues. Germline loops: CDR1 MNHNS, CDR2 SASEGT. The ends were cut back, 4 bases at V and 1 base at J, with 8 bases in the middle. As DNA, the CDR3 is TGTGCCAGCAGTGTACAGGAATCCTACGAGCAGTACTTC. Translating gives CASSVQESYEQYF.

In its sample, this clone was seen a few times. The gene calls are TRBV18 and TRBJ1-3; TRBD1 matches 7 bases. V was pared by 4 bases and J by 1 base, with 10 bases of the junction left unmatched. This CDR3 has 17 residues. CDR1 and CDR2 (germline): KGHSH, LQKENI. The CDR3 is CASSLITGERSGNTIYF. The CDR3 DNA reads TGTGCCAGCTCACTGATTACAGGGGAGAGGTCTGGAAACACCATATATTTT.

The V and J genes are TRBV6-1 and TRBJ1-1; D gene uncertain. From germline, CDR1 is MNHNS and CDR2 SASEGT. The germline V and J ends were trimmed by 2 bases and 8 bases, with 15 bases remaining between them. The CDR3 has 14 amino acids. CDR3 DNA: TGTGCCAGCAGTGAACTCGGAACAGAACTCGAAGCTTTCTTT. Residues: CASSELGTELEAFF.

As regards this clone: The sample has other DNA sequences that encode this CDR3 too. V usage is TRBV10-1 and J usage is TRBJ2-1; D call uncertain. Germline V gives CDR1 WNHNN, CDR2 SYGVQD (reference sequence). Trimming shortened V by 8 bases and J by 4 bases, and 6 bases separated the two germline ends. The CDR3 loop spans 11 amino acids. CDR3 in DNA: TGCGCCAGCGGACGATACAATGAGCAGTTCTTC. Translated: CASGRYNEQFF.

The chain has TRBV13 and TRBJ2-3, with 10 bases that match TRBD2. This CDR3 is built from 15 residues. V was clipped by 5 bases and J by 5 bases; unmatched bases: 7. Germline-derived CDR1 and CDR2 are PRHDT and FYEKMQ (reference sequence). The CDR3 here is CASSQGPSGRDTQYF. CDR3 coding DNA: TGTGCCAGCAGCCAAGGACCTAGCGGGAGAGATACGCAGTATTTT.

V usage is TRBV6-5 and J usage is TRBJ2-5; D ambiguous. CDR3 size: 14 residues. V dropped 5 bases and J dropped 3 bases, with 13 bases sitting between them. The germline V gene encodes CDR1 MNHEY and CDR2 SVGAGI. The CDR3 DNA is TGTGCCAGCAGTGAAGTGCGGCTAAAAGAGACCCAGTACTTC. Amino acids: CASSEVRLKETQYF.

This sequence joins TRBV30 and TRBJ1-2; D is unresolved. V lost 7 bases to trimming and J lost 4 bases, with 16 bases between them. The CDR3 consists of 13 residues. The germline V gene encodes CDR1 GTSNPN and CDR2 SVGIG (reference sequence). In nucleotides, the CDR3 is TGTGCCTCAAATGTCGGGGTGGGCTATGGCTACACCTTC. Protein: CASNVGVGYGYTF.

This clone was picked up one time. The genes are TRBV7-2 and TRBJ2-1; D unresolved. The germline V and J ends were trimmed by 3 bases and 5 bases, with 14 bases remaining between them. CDR3 length: 15 residues. Germline CDR1 is SGHTA and CDR2 is FQGNSA. The CDR3 sequence is CASSFESSPNNEQFF. The CDR3 bases are TGTGCCAGCAGCTTTGAATCGTCTCCAAACAATGAGCAGTTCTTC.

This clone occurred once. This chain links TRBV18 with TRBJ1-4; the match to TRBD1 covers 8 bases. Trimming cost V 4 bases and J 8 bases; bases outside gene matches: 15. The germline CDR1 and CDR2 sequences are KGHSH and LQKENI. The length of the CDR3 is 17 residues. The CDR3 loop is CASSLNRQGASGEKLFF. The CDR3 coding sequence is TGTGCCAGCTCACTCAACCGCCAGGGGGCTTCGGGCGAAAAACTGTTTTTT.

This chain uses TRBV18 with TRBJ2-1; D gene ambiguous. Trimming shortened V by 2 bases and J by 8 bases, and 4 bases separated the two germline ends. The length of the CDR3 is 11 residues. CDR1 and CDR2 from the germline V gene are KGHSH and LQKENI. The chain's CDR3 is CASSPKDEQFF. CDR3 DNA: TGTGCCAGCTCACCAAAAGATGAGCAGTTCTTC. Complete variable domain (other parts from reference TRBV18 and TRBJ2-1): NAGVMQNPRHLVRRRGQEARLRCSPMKGHSHVYWYRQLPEEGLKFMVYLQKENIIDESGMPKERFSAEFPKEGPSILRIQQVVRGDSAAYFCASSPKDEQFFGPGTRLTVL.

The rearrangement joins TRBV29-1 to TRBJ1-1; D gene uncertain. Trimming took off 7 bases at V and 3 bases at J, with 12 bases between the two ends. The CDR3 is made up of 12 amino acids. Germline CDR1 is SQVTM and CDR2 is ANQGSEA. This CDR3 reads CSADPGYTEAFF. As DNA, the CDR3 is TGCAGCGCGGACCCGGGGTACACTGAAGCTTTCTTT.

This sequence joins TRBV19 and TRBJ2-1; D tentatively fits TRBD1 or TRBD2 (5 bases each). The germline gives CDR1 LNHDA, CDR2 SQIVND (reference sequence). CDR3 length: 15 amino acids. V lost 5 bases to trimming and J lost 9 bases, with 20 bases between them. The CDR3, as DNA: TGTGCCAGTAGTGTCACATGGGGGTCTAGGAGTGAGCAGTTCTTC. Amino acid sequence: CASSVTWGSRSEQFF.

The J gene is TRBJ2-1, the V gene TRBV7-9, with 7 bases fitting TRBD2. Trimming removed 5 bases from V and 5 bases from J; junction bases left unmatched: 9. Per germline, CDR1 SEHNR and CDR2 FQNEAQ (reference sequence). The length of the CDR3 is 15 residues. CDR3: CASSPTSFMDNEQFF. The CDR3 coding sequence is TGTGCCAGCAGCCCGACTAGCTTTATGGACAATGAGCAGTTCTTC. Based on the CDR3 plus reference TRBV7-9 and TRBJ2-1, the full variable domain is DTGVSQNPRHKITKRGQNVTFRCDPISEHNRLYWYRQTLGQGPEFLTYFQNEAQLEKSRLLSDRFSAERPKGSFSTLEIQRTEQGDSAMYLCASSPTSFMDNEQFFGPGTRLTVL.

The sample holds a few counts of this clone. Other DNA sequences of this sample code for an identical CDR3. V is TRBV27 and J is TRBJ2-7, with 7 bases fitting TRBD1. The germline gives CDR1 MNHEY, CDR2 SMNVEV (reference sequence). Germline trimming cut 4 bases from V and 13 bases from J; bases unmatched to any gene: 16. The CDR3 loop spans 14 amino acids. CDR3 sequence: CASSSGRQGAVLYF. The CDR3 DNA is TGTGCCAGCAGTTCCGGGCGACAGGGTGCGGTACTTTACTTC.

This clone was observed a single time. This rearrangement joins TRBV10-1 to TRBJ2-7; D uncertain. The CDR3 totals 14 residues. Germline CDR1 WNHNN, CDR2 SYGVQD (reference sequence). Trimming pared 3 bases from V and 2 bases from J, leaving 11 bases between. CDR3 sequence (DNA): TGCGCCAGCAGTGAATTCGGCACAACCTACGAGCAGTACTTC. This sequence encodes CASSEFGTTYEQYF.

In regard to this clone: One end of the junction is discordant with germline, which a read error may explain. The V and J genes are TRBV25-1 and TRBJ1-2; 9 bases are a match to TRBD1. This CDR3 has 13 amino acids. Per germline, CDR1 MGHDK and CDR2 SYGVNS. CDR3 protein: CAVNLGTGNKIHF. The DNA of the CDR3 is TGTGCCGTAAACCTCGGGACAGGGAATAAAATTCACTTC.

In nucleotides, the CDR3 is TGCGCCAGCAGCCGCCGAGGCGAGGGCGATTCCGCATCCGAGCAGTACTTC. This codes for CASSRRGEGDSASEQYF. The chain is built from TRBV4-1 and TRBJ2-7; TRBD2 is a possible D gene (5 bases). Trimming shortened V by 4 bases and J by 6 bases, and 25 bases separated the two germline ends. Germline V gives CDR1 MGHRA, CDR2 YSYEKL. The CDR3 totals 17 residues.